This entry concerns a single T cell receptor (beta chain). Its matching antigen is unknown. Data came from immunoSEQ multiplex PCR; TCRdb stores just in-frame clones and leaves some out. Found here are roughly 65,000 clones, roughly 80% of them singletons; the top ten hold about 4%. The data belong to a study of OX40 agonist ivuxolimab in advanced cancers. Study-wide context: Clinicians treated patients with ivuxolimab, an agonistic anti-OX40 (CD134) antibody. Age averaged around 60 years (range roughly 23 to 90), and 80% to 90% were male. General study points: Researchers did not establish what antigens the expanded peripheral T cells target. CD8+ T cells averaged more expanded clones than CD4+.

Looked up from germline, CDR1 is LGHNA and CDR2 is YSLEER. There are 18 residues in the CDR3. V was pared by 0 bases and J by 7 bases, with 13 bases of the junction left unmatched. This rearrangement joins TRBV4-3 to TRBJ2-2; 8 bases align to TRBD2. This sequence was found in an adult with an advanced solid tumor such as melanoma, head and neck, liver or kidney cancer. This specimen consisted of CD4+ or CD8+ T cells sorted from blood, obtained in a trial of the OX40 agonist ivuxolimab. CDR3 residues: CASSQDLLGGRKDGELFF. Here the CDR3 DNA reads TGCGCCAGCAGCCAAGATCTACTCGGCGGGAGGAAAGACGGGGAGCTGTTTTTT.